The 29 T cell receptor beta chains presented below share a single source sample, sequenced in a study of blood T cells in healthy people across ages. Combining a sample-barcoded 5' primer with a J-beta primer mix, a second PCR ran for about 7 to 11 cycles. TCRdb re-analysed the 5' RACE reads in MiXCR, keeping a single row per CDR3 protein. The sample yields over 700,000 distinct CDR3 sequences, around half seen once. The specimen sequenced was blood. The receptors come from a man older than 75 in good health.

V gene TRBV5-5 combines with J gene TRBJ2-1; maybe TRBD2 (7 bases). CDR3 length: 15 residues. Deletions cut 4 bases from V and 10 bases from J, with 21 bases between. The germline V gene has CDR1 SGHKS and CDR2 YYEKEE (reference sequence). The CDR3 region has the DNA TGTGCCAGCAGCACCAGACTAGCAGCAGACAGGGAGCAGTTCTTC. As protein: CASSTRLAADREQFF.

The chain links TRBV20-1 to TRBJ2-7, with TRBD2 identical over 7 bases. The CDR3 spans 13 residues. Germline loops: CDR1 DFQATT, CDR2 SNEGSKA (reference sequence). Germline trimming cut 1 base from V and 6 bases from J; bases unmatched to any gene: 6. The CDR3 DNA reads as TGCAGTGCTAGAGCGGGACTATCGCCCGAGCAGTACTTC. This codes for CSARAGLSPEQYF.

This clonotype has more than one count but fewer than ten. The chain is built from TRBV20-1 and TRBJ2-3; TRBD2 might be the D (6 bases). This CDR3 has 15 residues. CDR1 is DFQATT and CDR2 is SNEGSKA in the germline V gene (reference sequence). Trimming removed 1 base at V and 1 base at J, with 12 bases between. The CDR3 loop is CSARGFGRGTDTQYF. The CDR3 DNA follows: TGCAGTGCTAGAGGGTTCGGGAGAGGCACAGATACGCAGTATTTT.

This clonotype has more than one count but fewer than ten. V is TRBV7-2 and J is TRBJ1-1, with TRBD1 matching 7 bases. The CDR3 spans 17 residues. V lost 5 bases and J lost 0; bases outside the gene matches: 12. Germline V gives CDR1 SGHTA, CDR2 FQGNSA. The CDR3 DNA follows: TGTGCCAGCAGCCAATCACCGGGACAGCCGATGAACACTGAAGCTTTCTTT. This codes for CASSQSPGQPMNTEAFF.

The chain combines TRBV20-1 with TRBJ2-1; 9 bases line up with TRBD1. V shed 6 bases, J shed 8 bases, and the junction held 11 bases outside the gene matches. The CDR3 contains 14 residues. Germline V gene lookup returns CDR1 DFQATT and CDR2 SNEGSKA (reference sequence). CDR3 protein: CSAPIPDRGHEQFF. The CDR3 bases are TGCAGTGCGCCTATCCCGGACAGGGGACATGAGCAGTTCTTC.

This clonotype was observed a handful of times. The chain carries TRBV29-1 and TRBJ1-2, with a tentative D call TRBD1 (6 bases). Deletions cut 3 bases from V and 2 bases from J, with 22 bases between. Germline values: CDR1 SQVTM, CDR2 ANQGSEA. The CDR3 contains 17 residues. CDR3 residues: CSVDTPRLGAHNYGYTF. CDR3 nucleotides: TGCAGCGTTGACACGCCGAGGCTGGGGGCGCACAACTATGGCTACACCTTC.

Comment on this clonotype: No conserved phenylalanine or tryptophan is present at the end of the CDR3, so a read error is the likely explanation. The rearrangement links TRBV20-1 to TRBJ1-4; TRBD1 aligns across 9 bases. With 6 bases clipped from V and 10 bases from J, the junction kept 9 bases outside the gene matches. The CDR3 is made up of 13 amino acids. Per the germline V gene, CDR1 is DFQATT and CDR2 is SNEGSKA (reference sequence). CDR3 sequence (DNA): TGCAGTGCACCGAGTCGACAGGGGGGAAAACTGTTTTTA. Translation: CSAPSRQGGKLFL.

The rearrangement uses TRBV20-1 and TRBJ1-1, with D perhaps TRBD1 (5 bases). Germline V gene lookup returns CDR1 DFQATT and CDR2 SNEGSKA (reference sequence). This CDR3 contains 14 residues. V gave up 6 bases and J gave up 4 bases, with 18 bases separating them. In DNA, the CDR3 is TGCAGTGCCTCAATCCCGGGGCTCGGCACTGAAGCTTTCTTT. It is translated as CSASIPGLGTEAFF.

There are a few counts of this clonotype. V gene TRBV3-1 combines with J gene TRBJ1-1; TRBD1 matches at 7 bases. Germline V gene lookup returns CDR1 LGHDT and CDR2 YNNKEL (reference sequence). CDR3 length: 18 residues. Trimming at V came to 3 bases and at J to 3 bases, leaving 16 bases not matched to a gene. CDR3: CASSHPRQGTNQDTEAFF. The CDR3, as DNA: TGTGCCAGCAGCCATCCGCGACAGGGCACGAATCAGGACACTGAAGCTTTCTTT. Full variable domain (remainder filled in from reference TRBV3-1 and TRBJ1-1): DTAVSQTPKYLVTQMGNDKSIKCEQNLGHDTMYWYKQDSKKFLKIMFSYNNKELIINETVPNRFSPKSPDKAHLNLHINSLELGDSAVYFCASSHPRQGTNQDTEAFFGQGTRLTVV.

V and J are TRBV5-1 and TRBJ2-7; 7 bases fit TRBD1. Germline loops: CDR1 SGHRS, CDR2 YFSETQ. This CDR3 is 15 amino acids long. V lost 0 bases and J lost 2; bases outside the gene matches: 5. The chain's CDR3 is CASSLETGSAYEQYF. DNA of the CDR3: TGCGCCAGCAGCTTGGAGACAGGGTCGGCCTACGAGCAGTACTTC.

The rearrangement links TRBV29-1 to TRBJ2-7; the D gene could be TRBD1 or TRBD2 (5 bases each). Germline V gene sequence: CDR1 SQVTM, CDR2 ANQGSEA. V lost 3 bases and J lost 2, with 17 bases in between. The CDR3 has 15 amino acids. CDR3 region: CSVDGDGGSTYEQYF. The CDR3 DNA follows: TGCAGCGTTGACGGGGATGGGGGTAGTACCTACGAGCAGTACTTC.

The gene calls are TRBV24-1 and TRBJ2-5, with D perhaps being TRBD1 or TRBD2 (5 bases each). CDR1 is KGHDR, CDR2 SFDVKD, per germline. This CDR3 is built from 14 residues. V lost 4 bases to trimming and J lost 11 bases, with 19 bases between them. CDR3 loop: CATSDGSGPLEQYF. CDR3 nucleotide sequence: TGTGCCACCAGTGACGGCTCGGGGCCCTTAGAGCAGTACTTC.

The V gene is TRBV9, the J gene TRBJ2-6; a possible D gene is TRBD1 (7 bases). The CDR3 has 17 amino acids. Deletions cut 2 bases from V and 0 bases from J, with 12 bases between. Germline loops: CDR1 SGDLS, CDR2 YYNGEE. CDR3: CASSVQGGGSGANVLTF. The CDR3 DNA sequence: TGTGCCAGCAGCGTTCAGGGGGGTGGCTCTGGGGCCAACGTCCTGACTTTC.

The chain is built from TRBV5-1 and TRBJ2-1; D not certain. The CDR3 runs to 15 residues. Germline CDR1 and CDR2: SGHRS and YFSETQ. Trimming stripped 0 bases from V and 0 bases from J, with 7 bases between. This CDR3 reads CASSLGVRSYNEQFF. The CDR3 DNA follows: TGCGCCAGCAGCTTGGGGGTGCGCTCCTACAATGAGCAGTTCTTC. Looking up the rest from reference TRBV5-1 and TRBJ2-1 gives the full variable domain: KAGVTQTPRYLIKTRGQQVTLSCSPISGHRSVSWYQQTPGQGLQFLFEYFSETQRNKGNFPGRFSGRQFSNSRSEMNVSTLELGDSALYLCASSLGVRSYNEQFFGPGTRLTVL.

This chain joins TRBV6-5 and TRBJ2-2, with 9 bases that match TRBD1. Germline CDR1 MNHEY, CDR2 SVGAGI. The CDR3 runs 15 residues. Unmatched junction bases numbered 6, after V lost 6 bases and J lost 4 bases. CDR3 nucleotide sequence: TGTGCCAGCAGCATAGACAGGGGGTCCACCGGGGAGCTGTTTTTT. Its protein is CASSIDRGSTGELFF.

In this sample, this clonotype turned up a few times. The gene calls are TRBV10-2 and TRBJ2-5; 15 nucleotides agree with TRBD2. The CDR3 runs to 19 residues. Trimming took 5 bases from V and 1 from J; bases not matched to a gene: 11. The germline gives CDR1 WSHSY, CDR2 SAAADI. DNA of the CDR3: TGCGCCAGCAGTCCCTCGGGACTAGCGGGAGGCAAGAGCCAAGAGACCCAGTACTTC. This gives the protein CASSPSGLAGGKSQETQYF.

The V and J genes are TRBV6-2 or TRBV6-3 and TRBJ2-1, with TRBD2 matching over 9 bases. Germline trimming cut 6 bases from V and 1 base from J; bases unmatched to any gene: 7. CDR1 MNHEY and CDR2 SVGEGT come from the germline V gene. The CDR3 extends over 16 amino acids. The CDR3 DNA follows: TGTGCCAGCAGCCCCCGCGGGAGGGGGTCCTACAATGAGCAGTTCTTC. It yields the protein CASSPRGRGSYNEQFF.

This clonotype was counted only a few times. V gene TRBV7-3 combines with J gene TRBJ2-3; 7 nucleotides match TRBD2. The CDR3 has 15 residues. In germline, CDR1 is SGHTA, CDR2 FQGTGA. The junction had 6 bases not matched to a gene; V was cut back by 0 bases and J by 6 bases. The CDR3 reads CASSLTGRTMDTQYF. The CDR3 DNA reads TGTGCCAGCAGCTTAACCGGGAGGACGATGGATACGCAGTATTTT.

V is TRBV2 and J is TRBJ2-3, with 14 positions matching TRBD2. CDR1 and CDR2 from the germline V gene are SNHLY and FYNNEI. The CDR3 is made up of 15 amino acids. V gave up 6 bases and J gave up 4 bases; unmatched junction bases: 3. CDR3 DNA sequence: TGTGCCAGCAGGGGACTAGCGGGAGTGGCAGATACGCAGTATTTT. It specifies CASRGLAGVADTQYF. The entire variable domain, with the rest obtained from reference TRBV2 and TRBJ2-3, is as follows: EPEVTQTPSHQVTQMGQEVILRCVPISNHLYFYWYRQILGQKVEFLVSFYNNEISEKSEIFDDQFSVERPDGSNFTLKIRSTKLEDSAMYFCASRGLAGVADTQYFGPGTRLTVL.

A single count supports this clonotype. The germline gene is not matched at one end of the junction; a read error may be the cause. The J gene is TRBJ2-2, the V gene TRBV18; TRBD2 aligns across 11 bases. The CDR3 extends over 16 amino acids. Germline CDR1 KGHSH, CDR2 LQKENI. The CDR3 nucleotides are TGTGGCAGCTCACCAAAACTAGCGGGAGAGACCGGGGAGCTGTTTTTT. This sequence encodes CGSSPKLAGETGELFF.

A note on this clonotype: A much larger clonotype is one base distant, so this may be a read error. The chain employs TRBV11-2 and TRBJ2-4, with D possibly TRBD1 on 5 matching bases. The J call may not be correct, given that the DNA end is closer to TRBJ2-7. The CDR3 is 14 residues long. Germline V lookup: CDR1 SGHAT, CDR2 FQNNGV. CDR3: CASSVGVPFYEQYF. CDR3 bases: TGTGCCAGCAGCGTAGGGGTCCCATTCTACGAGCAGTACTTC.

This clonotype was seen only a few times. The chain joins TRBV27 to TRBJ2-7; the D call may be TRBD1 or TRBD2 (5 bases each). V gave up 6 bases and J gave up 0 bases, with 9 bases separating them. The CDR3 has 13 amino acids. The germline CDR1 and CDR2 sequences are MNHEY and SMNVEV (reference sequence). The CDR3 bases are TGTGCCAGCAGGTGGGGGAGCTCCTACGAGCAGTACTTC. Residues: CASRWGSSYEQYF.

This chain uses TRBV5-1 with TRBJ1-2; TRBD1 aligns across 9 bases. There are 15 residues in the CDR3. CDR1 is SGHRS, CDR2 YFSETQ, per germline. Trimming at V came to 7 bases and at J to 2 bases, leaving 9 bases not matched to a gene. CDR3 sequence (DNA): TGCGCCAGCTCCCCTTCCGGGACAGGGAACTATGGCTACACCTTC. The encoded protein is CASSPSGTGNYGYTF.

This clonotype was detected once. The junction differs from germline at one of its ends, possibly a read error. V gene TRBV7-7 combines with J gene TRBJ2-7; 13 bases match TRBD2. The J call may not be correct, given that the DNA end is closer to TRBJ2-5. The germline gives CDR1 SSHAT, CDR2 FNYEAQ (reference sequence). The CDR3 extends over 16 amino acids. CDR3 residues: CASSSWTSGSEETQYF. The CDR3 DNA follows: TGTGCTAGCAGCTCCTGGACTAGCGGGAGCGAAGAGACCCAGTACTTC.

V usage is TRBV5-1 and J usage is TRBJ2-5; D might be TRBD2 (5 bases). The CDR3 totals 13 residues. Germline values: CDR1 SGHRS, CDR2 YFSETQ. Trimming took 5 bases from V and 1 from J, leaving 9 bases between them. CDR3 sequence reads: CASRWETQETQYF. DNA of the CDR3: TGCGCCAGCAGGTGGGAGACCCAAGAGACCCAGTACTTC.

This clonotype was recorded a few times. The V call is TRBV10-3, the J call TRBJ1-2, with D unclear. There are 13 residues in the CDR3. Germline V gene data show CDR1 as ENHRY and CDR2 as SYGVKD. Trimming took off 7 bases at V and 0 bases at J, with 9 bases between the two ends. CDR3 sequence reads: CAITQDANYGYTF. In DNA form, the CDR3 reads TGTGCCATCACCCAAGATGCTAACTATGGCTACACCTTC.

This chain connects TRBV3-1 to TRBJ1-1, with TRBD1 as a possible D gene (5 bases). This CDR3 is 17 amino acids long. From germline, CDR1 is LGHDT and CDR2 YNNKEL (reference sequence). Trimming removed 4 bases at V and 4 bases at J, with 22 bases between. The CDR3 region has the DNA TGTGCCAGCAGCCTCAGGCGAGGGGCTTTCGCGGTCACTGAAGCTTTCTTT. As protein: CASSLRRGAFAVTEAFF.

The chain couples TRBV12-3 or TRBV12-4 to TRBJ2-7, with D tentatively TRBD1 (6 bases). V lost 7 bases, J lost 7 bases, and 17 bases lay in between. The CDR3 is 13 amino acids. The CDR3 DNA reads TGTGCCAGCACTAGGGACATAAGGACGGAGCAGTACTTC. Amino acid sequence: CASTRDIRTEQYF.

The rearrangement joins TRBV11-2 to TRBJ1-2, with D unclear. V lost 0 bases and J 3 bases, leaving 17 bases between the germline ends. There are 17 residues in the CDR3. CDR1 is SGHAT, CDR2 FQNNGV, per germline. The CDR3 DNA reads as TGTGCCAGCAGCTTAGATGTTGGGTCGGTGGGTTACTATGGCTACACCTTC. Translated: CASSLDVGSVGYYGYTF. Looking up the rest from reference TRBV11-2 and TRBJ1-2 gives the full variable domain: EAGVAQSPRYKIIEKRQSVAFWCNPISGHATLYWYQQILGQGPKLLIQFQNNGVVDDSQLPKDRFSAERLKGVDSTLKIQPAKLEDSAVYLCASSLDVGSVGYYGYTFGSGTRLTVV.